This T cell receptor (beta chain) was sequenced during a study of blood T cell repertoires in COVID-19. Across the study: The origin of the acute and convalescent COVID-19 samples was the United States, Italy and Spain. The analysed material was cDNA or gDNA that came from T cells, B-cell-depleted T cells, or PBMCs.

This clone was observed a handful of times. In the original analysis: Reference gene primers were amplified, and this amplification served to estimate nucleated cell counts. Produced via immunoSEQ multiplex PCR; TCRdb's table is partial and in-frame only. V and J calls and clone size follow that table, whereas D and trimming were derived from the DNA. This table holds 200,000 to 250,000 clones, over 60% found once. The CDR3 is made up of 12 amino acids. V lost 4 bases, J lost 17 bases, and 15 bases lay in between. Germline-derived CDR1 and CDR2 are LGHDT and YNNKEL (reference sequence). The sequence was collected from a woman aged 70-85 years with acute or convalescent COVID-19. Source material: peripheral blood. The V gene is TRBV3-1 (or the pseudogene TRBV3-2), the J gene TRBJ1-6; D is possibly TRBD1 (6 bases). CDR3 DNA: TGTGCCAGCAGCCCCTGGGGACAACTTATCCACTTT. Protein: CASSPWGQLIHF.